This entry concerns a single T cell receptor (beta chain). This sample stems from a study of blood T cell repertoires in COVID-19. As for the study in general: PBMCs, B-cell-depleted T cells, or T cells were the source of the cDNA or gDNA that made up the material.

The CDR3 runs to 13 residues. Germline V gene sequence: CDR1 SEHNR, CDR2 FQNEAQ (reference sequence). The V end lost 3 bases, the J end lost 10 bases, and 12 bases lay between the germline ends. Measured with immunoSEQ multiplex PCR; TCRdb has only the in-frame clones, and not every one. The table includes around 15,000 clones, 60% to 85% detected once. The clonotype was recovered from a man in his 60s with acute or convalescent COVID-19. The sequenced material came from peripheral blood. The chain links TRBV7-9 to TRBJ1-4; no clear D. The CDR3 is CASSFNEGRKLFF. DNA of the CDR3: TGTGCCAGCAGCTTCAACGAGGGAAGAAAACTGTTTTTT.